These 22 T cell receptor beta chains share one sample of origin, sequenced in a study of blood T cell repertoires in COVID-19. Profiled with immunoSEQ multiplex PCR; TCRdb holds only in-frame clones, not every one. The table records about 120,000 clones, roughly 81% of them present only once. The specimen was peripheral blood. These receptor sequences come from a human donor in a cohort sampled during active COVID-19.

The CDR3 nucleotides are TGTGCCAGCAGCATGGGACAGGGGAAAAACTCACCCCTCCACTTT. It yields the protein CASSMGQGKNSPLHF. J is TRBJ1-6 and V is TRBV7-8; 10 nucleotides line up with TRBD1. The CDR3 runs to 15 residues. Germline V gene data show CDR1 as SGHVS and CDR2 as FQNEAQ. The V and J ends lost 5 bases and 10 bases, in that order; junction bases with no gene match: 8. The entire variable domain, with the rest obtained from reference TRBV7-8 and TRBJ1-6, is as follows: GAGVSQSPRYKVAKRGQDVALRCDPISGHVSLFWYQQALGQGPEFLTYFQNEAQLDKSGLPSDRFFAERPEGSVSTLKIQRTQQEDSAVYLCASSMGQGKNSPLHFGNGTRLTVT.

The V gene is TRBV6-5, the J gene TRBJ1-2, with 7 bases that match TRBD1. CDR3 length: 13 amino acids. Germline values: CDR1 MNHEY, CDR2 SVGAGI. V shed 4 bases, J shed 8 bases, and the junction held 7 bases outside the gene matches. CDR3 in amino acids: CASSLRQGGGYTF. As DNA, the CDR3 is TGTGCCAGCAGTTTAAGACAGGGCGGCGGCTACACCTTC.

The rearrangement uses TRBV5-4 and TRBJ2-1; TRBD2 aligns across 9 bases. The CDR3 runs 16 residues. In germline, CDR1 is SGHNT, CDR2 YYREEE (reference sequence). The trim removed 3 bases at V and 10 bases at J, leaving 14 bases unmatched. The chain's CDR3 is CASSWDMTSGRGEQFF. As DNA, the CDR3 is TGTGCCAGCAGCTGGGACATGACTAGCGGTCGGGGGGAGCAGTTCTTC.

The rearrangement joins TRBV29-1 to TRBJ2-6; no clear D gene. The germline V and J ends were trimmed by 6 bases and 0 bases, with 15 bases remaining between them. The germline gives CDR1 SQVTM, CDR2 ANQGSEA. The CDR3 extends over 16 amino acids. CDR3 DNA sequence: TGCAGCGTCCTGTCCGGGTCCCACTCTGGGGCCAACGTCCTGACTTTC. It translates to CSVLSGSHSGANVLTF.

This clone appeared a few times. The chain couples TRBV29-1 to TRBJ1-1; 10 nucleotides line up with TRBD1. The CDR3 length is 13 residues. The germline gives CDR1 SQVTM, CDR2 ANQGSEA. After removal of 7 bases from V and 1 base from J, the junction contained 3 bases not matched to a gene. CDR3 region: CSAWDRGNTEAFF. DNA of the CDR3: TGCAGCGCCTGGGACAGGGGGAACACTGAAGCTTTCTTT.

V is TRBV30 and J is TRBJ1-2, with TRBD1 matching 9 bases. Germline V CDR1 and CDR2: GTSNPN, SVGIG (reference sequence). With 2 bases clipped from V and 4 bases from J, the junction kept 2 bases outside the gene matches. This CDR3 has 13 amino acids. The CDR3 sequence is CAWSTGGAYGYTF. CDR3 nucleotides: TGTGCCTGGAGTACAGGGGGCGCCTATGGCTACACCTTC.

This CDR3 reads CASSLGPGVLWDEQYF. The DNA of the CDR3 is TGTGCCAGCAGTTTGGGCCCGGGAGTTTTGTGGGACGAGCAGTACTTC. This sequence joins TRBV27 and TRBJ2-7, with a possible D match to TRBD2 (6 bases). Germline CDR1 is MNHEY and CDR2 is SMNVEV (reference sequence). V dropped 3 bases and J dropped 5 bases, with 20 bases sitting between them. This CDR3 is built from 16 residues.

The chain couples TRBV10-3 to TRBJ2-7; 7 bases agree with TRBD1. This CDR3 spans 13 amino acids. The germline V gene has CDR1 ENHRY and CDR2 SYGVKD. V dropped 3 bases and J dropped 8; count of bases not matched to a gene: 7. CDR3 sequence (DNA): TGTGCCATCAGTGAACCCCGGGACAGAAAGCAGTACTTC. It specifies CAISEPRDRKQYF.

The chain recombines TRBV4-1 with TRBJ1-2, with TRBD1 identical over 8 bases. This CDR3 is built from 16 residues. The germline V gene has CDR1 MGHRA and CDR2 YSYEKL. V lost 2 bases and J lost 7; bases outside the gene matches: 12. This chain's CDR3 is CASSQQPGQGAIGYTF. The CDR3, as DNA: TGCGCCAGCAGCCAACAACCTGGGCAGGGGGCAATTGGCTACACCTTC.

Only one count was recorded for this clone. The chain employs TRBV6-2 or TRBV6-3 and TRBJ2-7, with D maybe TRBD2 (5 bases). The V gene's germline CDR1 is MNHEY and CDR2 SVGEGT. Trimming took 5 bases from V and 2 from J, leaving 10 bases between them. This CDR3 is built from 13 residues. The CDR3 here is CASSEGFPYEQYF. As DNA, the CDR3 is TGTGCCAGCAGTGAGGGCTTCCCCTACGAGCAGTACTTC.

This clone was observed a few times. The rearrangement links TRBV19 to TRBJ1-4, with 7 bases aligning to TRBD1. The germline gives CDR1 LNHDA, CDR2 SQIVND (reference sequence). The CDR3 has 19 amino acids. The ends lost 5 bases at V and 0 bases at J; junction bases unmatched: 15. The CDR3: CASSAHAVTGAATNEKLFF. The CDR3 region has the DNA TGTGCCAGTAGTGCCCACGCCGTTACAGGGGCCGCAACTAATGAAAAACTGTTTTTT.

The chain carries TRBV29-1 and TRBJ2-7; D is perhaps TRBD1 (6 bases). The CDR3 is 16 amino acids. V was shortened by 3 bases and J by 1 base, with 19 bases between the two germline ends. Germline CDR1 and CDR2: SQVTM and ANQGSEA. CDR3: CSVEGPQGSGSYEQYF. In DNA, the CDR3 is TGCAGCGTTGAGGGCCCACAGGGATCGGGGTCCTACGAGCAGTACTTC.

This clone was detected only a few times. This sequence joins TRBV7-3 and TRBJ2-5; 7 positions match TRBD2. Germline CDR1 reads SGHTA; CDR2 reads FQGTGA. This CDR3 spans 14 amino acids. V was pared by 5 bases and J by 6 bases, with 9 bases of the junction left unmatched. The chain's CDR3 is CASSPNGGRQTQYF. The CDR3 DNA reads as TGTGCCAGCAGCCCGAACGGCGGGAGACAGACCCAGTACTTC. Using reference TRBV7-3 and TRBJ2-5 for the parts outside the CDR3, the full variable domain is GAGVSQTPSNKVTEKGKYVELRCDPISGHTALYWYRQSLGQGPEFLIYFQGTGAADDSGLPNDRFFAVRPEGSVSTLKIQRTERGDSAVYLCASSPNGGRQTQYFGPGTRLLVL.

The V call is TRBV7-2, the J call TRBJ2-7; a possible D gene is TRBD1 (6 bases). The germline V and J ends were trimmed by 7 bases and 1 base, with 14 bases remaining between them. This CDR3 contains 14 residues. The germline CDR1 and CDR2 sequences are SGHTA and FQGNSA. CDR3 residues: CASKLGAGSYEQYF. CDR3 bases: TGTGCCAGCAAGTTGGGGGCGGGTTCCTACGAGCAGTACTTC.

V and J are TRBV7-2 and TRBJ2-3; 13 nucleotides agree with TRBD2. Losses at the gene ends were 4 bases for V and 1 base for J; bases not matched to a gene: 2. The germline CDR1 and CDR2 sequences are SGHTA and FQGNSA. There are 16 residues in the CDR3. For the CDR3, the DNA is TGTGCCAGCAGCTCGGGACTAGCGGGACGCACAGATACGCAGTATTTT. Protein product: CASSSGLAGRTDTQYF.

This chain joins TRBV7-2 and TRBJ2-7; 9 nucleotides match TRBD2. This CDR3 has 14 residues. The J segment lost 3 bases and the V segment lost 5 bases, leaving 5 bases of the junction unmatched. Germline lookup yields CDR1 SGHTA and CDR2 FQGNSA. CDR3: CASSPSGTFYEQYF. Here the CDR3 DNA reads TGTGCCAGCAGCCCTAGCGGGACCTTCTACGAGCAGTACTTC.

The chain has TRBV3-1 (or the pseudogene TRBV3-2) and TRBJ2-1; 9 bases line up with TRBD2. This CDR3 spans 16 amino acids. CDR1 LGHDT and CDR2 YNNKEL come from the germline V gene (reference sequence). The trim removed 4 bases at V and 7 bases at J, leaving 11 bases unmatched. The CDR3 coding sequence is TGTGCCAGCAGCCCAAGCGGAGCGGGGGGTAAGAATGAGCAGTTCTTC. Amino acid sequence: CASSPSGAGGKNEQFF.

This clone turned up a few times. V is TRBV6-1 and J is TRBJ2-7; D perhaps matches TRBD2 (6 bases). V shed 3 bases and J shed 1 base, with 13 bases lying between them. Germline V gene data show CDR1 as MNHNS and CDR2 as SASEGT. The CDR3 is 15 amino acids. In DNA form, the CDR3 reads TGTGCCAGCAGTGAGCTACCCGGGGGATCCTACGAGCAGTACTTC. Translating it yields CASSELPGGSYEQYF.

The chain joins TRBV5-5 to TRBJ1-4; D is possibly TRBD1 (6 bases). CDR1 is SGHKS and CDR2 is YYEKEE in the germline V gene (reference sequence). The CDR3 covers 16 residues. Trimming took 3 bases from V and 6 from J, leaving 18 bases between them. CDR3 bases: TGTGCCAGCAGCTGGGGGCAGGGGCGGAACTATGAAAAACTGTTTTTT. This encodes CASSWGQGRNYEKLFF.

V is TRBV7-3 and J is TRBJ2-2; 10 nucleotides align to TRBD2. V lost 4 bases to trimming and J lost 5 bases; unmatched junction nucleotides: 1. In germline, CDR1 is SGHTA, CDR2 FQGTGA. The CDR3 length is 14 residues. CDR3 protein: CASSSGLATGELFF. The CDR3 DNA is TGTGCCAGCAGCTCGGGACTAGCGACCGGGGAGCTGTTTTTT.

This clone showed up just a few times. In DNA form, the CDR3 reads TGTGCCAGTAGTATGATTCAGGAGGTAGATACGCAGTATTTT. It is translated as CASSMIQEVDTQYF. The gene calls are TRBV19 and TRBJ2-3; possibly TRBD2 for D (5 bases). The germline V gene has CDR1 LNHDA and CDR2 SQIVND (reference sequence). The V end lost 3 bases, the J end lost 5 bases, and 12 bases lay between the germline ends. There are 14 residues in the CDR3.

V and J are TRBV18 and TRBJ1-2, with D perhaps matching TRBD1 (6 bases). V was trimmed by 2 bases and J by 6 bases, leaving 19 bases between them. This CDR3 has 16 amino acids. Germline V CDR1 and CDR2: KGHSH, LQKENI. The chain's CDR3 is CASSPGGPQLPNGYTF. CDR3 nucleotides: TGTGCCAGCTCACCAGGGGGCCCCCAGCTACCGAATGGCTACACCTTC.